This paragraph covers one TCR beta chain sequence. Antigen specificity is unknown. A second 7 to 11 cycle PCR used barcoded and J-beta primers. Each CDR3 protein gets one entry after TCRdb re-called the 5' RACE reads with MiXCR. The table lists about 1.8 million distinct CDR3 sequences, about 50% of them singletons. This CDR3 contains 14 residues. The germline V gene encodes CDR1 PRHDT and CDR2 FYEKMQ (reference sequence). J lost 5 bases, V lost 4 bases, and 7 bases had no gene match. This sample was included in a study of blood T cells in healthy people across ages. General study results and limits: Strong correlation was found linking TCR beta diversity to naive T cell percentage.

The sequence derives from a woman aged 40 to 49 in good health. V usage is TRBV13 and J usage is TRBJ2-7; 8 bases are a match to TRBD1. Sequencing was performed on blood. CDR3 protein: CASSWDRRGHEQYF. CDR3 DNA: TGTGCCAGCAGCTGGGACAGGAGGGGCCACGAGCAGTACTTC.